This T cell receptor beta chain was retrieved from a study of T-cell memory formation after mild COVID-19. CDR1 SGHKS and CDR2 YYEKEE come from the germline V gene (reference sequence). This CDR3 contains 13 residues. V gave up 0 bases and J gave up 7 bases, with 8 bases separating them. TCRdb analysed the 5' RACE reads with MiXCR anew, one entry per CDR3 protein. The sample lists 250,000 to 400,000 distinct CDR3 sequences; roughly an eighth were seen once. On this clonotype: What it binds is not known.

Findings of the study overall: Second-wave clones that peaked on day 37 lacked confirmed SARS-CoV-2 specificity.

The receptor was isolated from a man between 18 and 29 years old who had mild COVID-19 (a few samples of this study predate the infection). Cell type and time point are not known. Specimen: PBMCs or a T cell subset sorted from them (not recorded which). The chain uses TRBV5-5 and TRBJ1-5; a possible D gene is TRBD1 (5 bases). The CDR3, as DNA: TGTGCCAGCAGCTTGGGATGGGACCAGCCCCAGCATTTT. This translates into CASSLGWDQPQHF.